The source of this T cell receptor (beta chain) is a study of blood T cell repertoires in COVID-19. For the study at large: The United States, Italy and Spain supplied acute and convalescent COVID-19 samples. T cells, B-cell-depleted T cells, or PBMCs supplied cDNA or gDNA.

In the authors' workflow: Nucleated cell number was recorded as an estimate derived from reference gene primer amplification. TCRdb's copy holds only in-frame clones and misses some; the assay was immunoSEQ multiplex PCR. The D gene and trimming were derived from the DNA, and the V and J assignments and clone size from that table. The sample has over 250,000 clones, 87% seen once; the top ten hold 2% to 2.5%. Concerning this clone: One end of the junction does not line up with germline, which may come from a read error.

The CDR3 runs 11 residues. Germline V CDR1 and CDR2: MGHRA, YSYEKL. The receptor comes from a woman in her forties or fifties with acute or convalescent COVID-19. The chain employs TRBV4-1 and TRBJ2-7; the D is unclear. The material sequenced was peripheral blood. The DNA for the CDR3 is TGCGCCAGCAGCCAAGTTAGGCGGAAACTTTTC. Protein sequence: CASSQVRRKLF.